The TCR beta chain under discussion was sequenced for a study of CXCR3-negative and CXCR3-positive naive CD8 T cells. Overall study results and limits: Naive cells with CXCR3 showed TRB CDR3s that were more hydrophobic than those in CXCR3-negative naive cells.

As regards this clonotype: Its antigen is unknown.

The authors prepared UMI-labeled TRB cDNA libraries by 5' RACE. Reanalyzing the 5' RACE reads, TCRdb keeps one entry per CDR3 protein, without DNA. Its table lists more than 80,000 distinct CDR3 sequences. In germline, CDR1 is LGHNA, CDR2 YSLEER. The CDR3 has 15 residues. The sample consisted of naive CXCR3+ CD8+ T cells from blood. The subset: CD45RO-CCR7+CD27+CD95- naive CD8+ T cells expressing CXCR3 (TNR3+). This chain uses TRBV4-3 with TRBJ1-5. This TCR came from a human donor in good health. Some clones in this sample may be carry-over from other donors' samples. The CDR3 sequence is CASSQDGRSNQPQHF.